The 16 T cell receptor beta chains below come from one sample, sequenced in a study of cytotoxic CD8 clonotypes in ibrutinib-treated CLL. Profiled with immunoSEQ multiplex PCR; TCRdb holds only in-frame clones, not every one. The sample holds roughly 180,000 clones, around three quarters seen once. The sample was PBMCs, taken after 24 months of ibrutinib treatment. The receptors here all came from a human donor with chronic lymphocytic leukemia.

For the CDR3, the DNA is TGTGCCAGCAGCACCCAAGGGCCTGACACCGGGGAGCTGTTTTTT. The encoded protein is CASSTQGPDTGELFF. The J gene is TRBJ2-2, the V gene TRBV11-3; D not resolved. The CDR3 has 15 residues. Germline lookup yields CDR1 SGHNT and CDR2 YENEEA. Deletions cut 5 bases from V and 3 bases from J, with 13 bases between. Variable domain in full (rest from reference TRBV11-3 and TRBJ2-2): EAGVVQSPRYKIIEKKQPVAFWCNPISGHNTLYWYLQNLGQGPELLIRYENEEAVDDSQLPKDRFSAERLKGVDSTLKIQPAELGDSAVYLCASSTQGPDTGELFFGEGSRLTVL.

Worth noting for this clone: Germline and junction disagree at one end, which may indicate a read error. The chain carries TRBV30 and TRBJ2-7; perhaps TRBD2 as D (6 bases). The CDR3 is 18 residues long. CDR1 and CDR2 from the germline V gene are GTSNPN and SVGIG (reference sequence). CDR3 coding DNA: TGTGCCTGGAGTTTCCCCGGCCTCCTAGCGCGAGTCTCCCACGAGCAGTACTTC. Encoded protein: CAWSFPGLLARVSHEQYF.

A single count supports this clone. The chain links TRBV11-2 to TRBJ2-7; 11 nucleotides line up with TRBD2. V dropped 1 base and J dropped 0; count of bases not matched to a gene: 8. There are 18 residues in the CDR3. CDR1 SGHAT and CDR2 FQNNGV come from the germline V gene. The CDR3 nucleotides are TGTGCCAGCAGCTTAGCACTAGCGGGAGCAACTCGCTCCTACGAGCAGTACTTC. Protein sequence: CASSLALAGATRSYEQYF.

This chain connects TRBV7-9 to TRBJ2-7; D uncertain. The CDR3 contains 14 residues. The germline V and J ends were trimmed by 1 base and 2 bases, with 9 bases remaining between them. Germline CDR1 SEHNR, CDR2 FQNEAQ (reference sequence). The DNA for the CDR3 is TGTGCCAGCAGCTTAGTGAGCAAAGCCTACGAGCAGTACTTC. It specifies CASSLVSKAYEQYF.

This clone appeared many times. V is TRBV7-8 and J is TRBJ2-6; a weak D match, TRBD1 (5 bases). The CDR3 runs 16 residues. CDR1 SGHVS and CDR2 FQNEAQ come from the germline V gene. V lost 1 base to trimming and J lost 0 bases, with 7 bases between them. The CDR3 protein is CASSLGGGSGANVLTF. CDR3 bases: TGTGCCAGCAGCTTAGGGGGCGGCTCTGGGGCCAACGTCCTGACTTTC. Drawing the rest from reference TRBV7-8 and TRBJ2-6, the complete variable domain is GAGVSQSPRYKVAKRGQDVALRCDPISGHVSLFWYQQALGQGPEFLTYFQNEAQLDKSGLPSDRFFAERPEGSVSTLKIQRTQQEDSAVYLCASSLGGGSGANVLTFGAGSRLTVL.

The chain has TRBV19 and TRBJ1-5, with a tentative D call TRBD1 (5 bases). Germline lookup yields CDR1 LNHDA and CDR2 SQIVND (reference sequence). The CDR3 length is 16 residues. V was cut by 1 base and J by 5 bases, with 15 bases left in between. CDR3 sequence reads: CASSIARGMGYQPQHF. The CDR3 nucleotides read TGTGCCAGTAGTATAGCCCGGGGGATGGGTTATCAGCCCCAGCATTTT. Complete variable domain (other parts from reference TRBV19 and TRBJ1-5): DGGITQSPKYLFRKEGQNVTLSCEQNLNHDAMYWYRQDPGQGLRLIYYSQIVNDFQKGDIAEGYSVSREKKESFPLTVTSAQKNPTAFYLCASSIARGMGYQPQHFGDGTRLSIL.

V gene TRBV5-4 combines with J gene TRBJ2-7, with a tentative D call TRBD1 (6 bases). The CDR3 is 14 residues long. The germline V gene encodes CDR1 SGHNT and CDR2 YYREEE (reference sequence). V gave up 0 bases and J gave up 6 bases, with 13 bases separating them. CDR3 sequence reads: CASSLDLGASEQYF. The CDR3 DNA reads as TGTGCCAGCAGCTTGGATCTGGGGGCCAGCGAGCAGTACTTC.

The V gene is TRBV6-5, the J gene TRBJ2-2; 9 bases match TRBD2. CDR1 and CDR2 (germline): MNHEY, SVGAGI. The CDR3 has 16 residues. V shed 0 bases, J shed 6 bases, and the junction held 5 bases outside the gene matches. The CDR3 is CASSYSFSGSPGELFF. DNA for the CDR3: TGTGCCAGCAGTTACTCTTTTAGCGGGAGCCCCGGGGAGCTGTTTTTT.

The chain links TRBV29-1 to TRBJ1-1; TRBD1 matches at 7 bases. This CDR3 is built from 12 residues. Trimming took 7 bases from V and 5 from J; bases not matched to a gene: 7. Germline V CDR1 and CDR2: SQVTM, ANQGSEA. CDR3 loop: CSATQGGTEAFF. Here the CDR3 DNA reads TGCAGCGCTACGCAGGGGGGGACTGAAGCTTTCTTT.

This chain joins TRBV5-1 and TRBJ2-1; D not certain. V was cut by 5 bases and J by 6 bases, with 9 bases left in between. The CDR3 contains 12 residues. In germline, CDR1 is SGHRS, CDR2 YFSETQ. In nucleotides, the CDR3 is TGCGCCAGCAGGGGATACAGCAATGAGCAGTTCTTC. It is translated as CASRGYSNEQFF.

On this clone: This CDR3 is also generated by other DNA sequences in the sample. This chain joins TRBV7-2 and TRBJ2-7, with 10 nucleotides matching TRBD1. CDR3 length: 15 residues. Germline trimming cut 4 bases from V and 2 bases from J; bases unmatched to any gene: 5. Germline V gene lookup returns CDR1 SGHTA and CDR2 FQGNSA. CDR3 loop: CASSSPGQGTYEQYF. For the CDR3, the DNA is TGTGCCAGCAGCTCTCCGGGACAGGGGACCTACGAGCAGTACTTC.

The table lists this clone with a few counts. The chain has TRBV5-4 and TRBJ1-1; D not resolved. Trimming took 4 bases from V and 4 from J, leaving 17 bases between them. CDR3 length: 15 amino acids. Germline CDR1 reads SGHNT; CDR2 reads YYREEE (reference sequence). CDR3 sequence reads: CASSGRTDVATEAFF. The DNA of the CDR3 is TGTGCCAGCAGCGGGAGGACGGATGTCGCCACTGAAGCTTTCTTT.

The V gene is TRBV6-1, the J gene TRBJ2-2; a weak D match, TRBD1 (5 bases). This CDR3 comprises 18 residues. Trimming stripped 2 bases from V and 7 bases from J, with 23 bases between. CDR1 is MNHNS and CDR2 is SASEGT in the germline V gene. The CDR3 DNA reads TGTGCCAGCAGTGAACAGGGAACGCAACGCGGACCCCGCGGGGAGCTGTTTTTT. Encoded protein: CASSEQGTQRGPRGELFF.

The V gene is TRBV10-3, the J gene TRBJ1-5; D is undetermined. The V end lost 6 bases, the J end lost 0 bases, and 9 bases lay between the germline ends. Germline V gives CDR1 ENHRY, CDR2 SYGVKD. This CDR3 region has 14 residues. For the CDR3, the DNA is TGTGCCATCAGAGCTGACCTTAGCAATCAGCCCCAGCATTTT. It translates to CAIRADLSNQPQHF.

The chain couples TRBV18 to TRBJ1-3; D unclear. V gave up 8 bases and J gave up 0 bases, with 14 bases separating them. Germline loops: CDR1 KGHSH, CDR2 LQKENI. The CDR3 spans 15 residues. CDR3 DNA sequence: TGTGCCAGCCTCCCGGGCGTCTACTCTGGAAACACCATATATTTT. Amino acids: CASLPGVYSGNTIYF.

This clone came up once. The chain joins TRBV5-1 to TRBJ2-5, with 8 bases that match TRBD2. Germline loops: CDR1 SGHRS, CDR2 YFSETQ. The CDR3 spans 14 residues. V was clipped by 4 bases and J by 5 bases; unmatched bases: 7. The CDR3 sequence: CASSVAGPTETQYF. The CDR3 bases are TGCGCCAGCAGCGTAGCGGGACCCACGGAGACCCAGTACTTC.